Listed here are 27 T cell receptor beta chains from one sample, sequenced in a study of cytomegalovirus exposure and HLA in healthy donors. 13 Jbeta primers and 60 Vbeta primers were used for the PCR. The protocol was immunoSEQ multiplex PCR, while the TCRdb copy is restricted to in-frame clones and leaves out a portion. The data hold fewer than 110,000 clones, with more than 65% observed a single time. Material for sequencing was PBMCs. The receptors were sampled from a male donor in good health and CMV-seronegative.

J is TRBJ2-1 and V is TRBV28; 10 nucleotides match TRBD2. Germline V gene data show CDR1 as MDHEN and CDR2 as SYDVKM. The CDR3 consists of 18 residues. The J segment lost 9 bases and the V segment lost 7 bases, leaving 21 bases of the junction unmatched. Here the CDR3 reads CASIPGGIGTSERGEQFF. Here the CDR3 DNA reads TGTGCCAGCATCCCAGGGGGAATTGGGACTAGCGAAAGGGGTGAGCAGTTCTTC. The complete variable domain, with remaining parts taken from reference TRBV28 and TRBJ2-1, reads DVKVTQSSRYLVKRTGEKVFLECVQDMDHENMFWYRQDPGLGLRLIYFSYDVKMKEKGDIPEGYSVSREKKERFSLILESASTNQTSMYLCASIPGGIGTSERGEQFFGPGTRLTVL.

The J gene is TRBJ2-3, the V gene TRBV2, with D possibly TRBD2 on 6 matching bases. In germline, CDR1 is SNHLY, CDR2 FYNNEI. Deletions cut 1 base from V and 4 bases from J, with 12 bases between. CDR3 length: 15 amino acids. The CDR3 DNA follows: TGTGCCAGCAGTGAAGTGGGGGAGGAGGCAGATACGCAGTATTTT. Amino acids: CASSEVGEEADTQYF.

The chain combines TRBV6-5 with TRBJ1-1; 7 bases fit TRBD1. CDR3 length: 15 amino acids. Germline V gives CDR1 MNHEY, CDR2 SVGAGI. With V trimmed by 2 bases and J by 0 bases, 3 bases remained unmatched. The CDR3 protein is CASSYAGQMNTEAFF. The CDR3 DNA is TGTGCCAGCAGTTACGCGGGACAGATGAACACTGAAGCTTTCTTT.

This clone occurred a few times. This chain joins TRBV5-1 and TRBJ1-4; D possibly corresponds to TRBD1 (6 bases). The V end lost 1 base, the J end lost 4 bases, and 11 bases lay between the germline ends. The CDR3 is 15 residues long. CDR1 is SGHRS and CDR2 is YFSETQ in the germline V gene. This chain's CDR3 is CASSLPDSVNEKLFF. The CDR3 nucleotides read TGCGCCAGCAGCTTGCCGGACAGCGTTAATGAAAAACTGTTTTTT.

V usage is TRBV27 and J usage is TRBJ2-3, with 10 nucleotides matching TRBD2. V shed 6 bases and J 7 bases; nucleotides not matched to a gene: 10. Germline values: CDR1 MNHEY, CDR2 SMNVEV (reference sequence). This CDR3 region has 15 residues. This CDR3 reads CASSLSGRAVNTQYF. DNA of the CDR3: TGTGCCAGCAGCCTGAGCGGGAGGGCCGTAAATACGCAGTATTTT.

The chain links TRBV19 to TRBJ2-3; D is unclear. Germline-derived CDR1 and CDR2 are LNHDA and SQIVND (reference sequence). The CDR3 consists of 13 residues. V was trimmed by 5 bases and J by 1 base, leaving 7 bases between them. CDR3 region: CASSGPGTDTQYF. The CDR3 nucleotides read TGTGCCAGTAGTGGGCCGGGCACAGATACGCAGTATTTT.

V and J are TRBV7-9 and TRBJ1-3; D is unclear. The CDR3 has 16 amino acids. The germline V and J ends were trimmed by 3 bases and 1 base, with 13 bases remaining between them. Germline-derived CDR1 and CDR2 are SEHNR and FQNEAQ (reference sequence). The CDR3 nucleotides are TGTGCCAGCAGCTTCGTACTAGGAGAGTCTGGAAACACCATATATTTT. It encodes CASSFVLGESGNTIYF.

This chain links TRBV15 with TRBJ2-1; 8 bases fit TRBD2. Germline V gene lookup returns CDR1 LNHNV and CDR2 YYDKDF (reference sequence). V trimming: 3 bases; J trimming: 2 bases; junction bases outside the gene matches: 15. The length of the CDR3 is 19 residues. The CDR3 loop reads CATSSNSGISLRTYNEQFF. CDR3 coding DNA: TGTGCCACCAGCAGCAATAGCGGGATTTCCCTTAGGACCTACAATGAGCAGTTCTTC.

V gene TRBV30 combines with J gene TRBJ2-5; D remains ambiguous. Trimming stripped 2 bases from V and 2 bases from J, with 9 bases between. The CDR3 has 13 residues. CDR1 GTSNPN and CDR2 SVGIG come from the germline V gene (reference sequence). The CDR3 loop reads CAWSLRRQETQYF. The DNA for the CDR3 is TGTGCCTGGAGTTTAAGGCGGCAAGAGACCCAGTACTTC.

The rearrangement joins TRBV5-4 to TRBJ2-1, with a possible D match to TRBD2 (6 bases). Per the germline V gene, CDR1 is SGHNT and CDR2 is YYREEE (reference sequence). The V end lost 1 base, the J end lost 10 bases, and 18 bases lay between the germline ends. CDR3 length equals 15 residues. The CDR3 reads CASSLSSGGVREQFF. CDR3 nucleotides: TGTGCCAGCAGCTTGAGTAGCGGCGGGGTTCGGGAGCAGTTCTTC. The whole variable domain, remainder taken from reference TRBV5-4 and TRBJ2-1, is ETGVTQSPTHLIKTRGQQVTLRCSSQSGHNTVSWYQQALGQGPQFIFQYYREEENGRGNFPPRFSGLQFPNYSSELNVNALELDDSALYLCASSLSSGGVREQFFGPGTRLTVL.

In this sample, this clone turned up once. The sample contains more than one DNA sequence encoding this CDR3. The chain combines TRBV5-1 with TRBJ2-3, with D uncertain. Germline CDR1 SGHRS, CDR2 YFSETQ. Trimming left V 4 bases short and J 0 bases short, with 6 bases between. The CDR3 covers 13 residues. CDR3 coding DNA: TGCGCCAGCAGCCTGAGTAGCACAGATACGCAGTATTTT. It encodes CASSLSSTDTQYF.

This clone was counted a few times. This rearrangement joins TRBV6-5 to TRBJ2-5, with TRBD1 matching over 9 bases. CDR1 and CDR2 (germline): MNHEY, SVGAGI. Trimming took 5 bases from V and 4 from J; bases not matched to a gene: 2. This CDR3 has 13 residues. The CDR3 protein is CASSTGGVETQYF. Here the CDR3 DNA reads TGTGCCAGCAGTACAGGGGGCGTAGAGACCCAGTACTTC.

The chain links TRBV27 to TRBJ2-5; possible D gene TRBD1, 5 bases. The J call is in doubt because the DNA end fits TRBJ2-7 better. This CDR3 comprises 16 residues. CDR1 and CDR2 from the germline V gene are MNHEY and SMNVEV (reference sequence). CDR3 sequence: CASSLSPTRRASEQYF. CDR3 DNA sequence: TGTGCCAGCAGTTTATCACCCACCCGCAGGGCGAGCGAGCAGTACTTC.

This clone occurred once. The chain joins TRBV14 to TRBJ2-3; 8 nucleotides line up with TRBD1. CDR3 length: 16 residues. Germline V gene data show CDR1 as SGHDN and CDR2 as FVKESK. V gave up 4 bases and J gave up 2 bases; unmatched junction bases: 8. The chain's CDR3 is CASSPQDRALTDTQYF. DNA for the CDR3: TGTGCCAGCAGCCCACAGGACAGGGCCCTCACAGATACGCAGTATTTT.

The DNA for the CDR3 is TGTGCCAGCAGCCGCGGGACAGCGAACACTGAAGCTTTCTTT. It yields the protein CASSRGTANTEAFF. The chain links TRBV4-2 to TRBJ1-1; 7 bases fit TRBD1. The germline V gene encodes CDR1 LGHNA and CDR2 YNFKEQ. The CDR3 consists of 14 residues. The V segment lost 4 bases and the J segment 1 base; nucleotides outside the gene matches: 3.

The gene calls are TRBV6-5 and TRBJ2-1; D perhaps matches TRBD2 (7 bases). CDR3 length: 14 residues. Trimming stripped 5 bases from V and 4 bases from J, with 12 bases between. Germline CDR1 is MNHEY and CDR2 is SVGAGI. The CDR3 spells CASSRGADYNEQFF. In DNA form, the CDR3 reads TGTGCCAGCAGTCGGGGGGCTGATTACAATGAGCAGTTCTTC.

This chain joins TRBV27 and TRBJ2-1; 7 nucleotides match TRBD1. This CDR3 spans 14 amino acids. The V segment lost 5 bases and the J segment 3 bases; nucleotides outside the gene matches: 4. Germline-derived CDR1 and CDR2 are MNHEY and SMNVEV (reference sequence). The CDR3 here is CASSRQGIYNEQFF. In DNA form, the CDR3 reads TGTGCCAGCAGTAGACAGGGAATCTACAATGAGCAGTTCTTC.

The V and J genes are TRBV29-1 and TRBJ2-4; a possible D gene is TRBD1 (6 bases). Germline V CDR1 and CDR2: SQVTM, ANQGSEA. V gave up 7 bases and J gave up 1 base, with 11 bases separating them. The CDR3 spans 13 residues. The CDR3 here is CSGTDGAKNIQYF. CDR3 nucleotides: TGCAGCGGGACAGATGGGGCCAAAAACATTCAGTACTTC.

The V call is TRBV6-5, the J call TRBJ1-2; D possibly corresponds to TRBD1 (5 bases). Germline assignment: CDR1 MNHEY and CDR2 SVGAGI. V lost 6 bases to trimming and J lost 0 bases, with 5 bases between them. The CDR3 is 12 amino acids. The CDR3 loop reads CASRQANYGYTF. The CDR3 DNA reads as TGTGCCAGCAGACAGGCTAACTATGGCTACACCTTC.

The rearrangement links TRBV6-6 to TRBJ1-5; 7 positions match TRBD1. V shed 6 bases and J 6 bases; nucleotides not matched to a gene: 5. The V gene's germline CDR1 is MNHNY and CDR2 SVGAGI (reference sequence). The CDR3 is 13 residues long. Written as DNA, the CDR3 is TGTGCCAGCAGAGACAGGGATAGTCAGCCCCAGCATTTT. Its protein product is CASRDRDSQPQHF.

The rearrangement joins TRBV19 to TRBJ2-1; 9 bases line up with TRBD2. The CDR3 spans 11 residues. V lost 5 bases and J lost 15; bases outside the gene matches: 5. The germline gives CDR1 LNHDA, CDR2 SQIVND (reference sequence). The CDR3 nucleotides read TGTGCCAGTAGTCAGGCGGGAGGGGCGTTCTTC. Translation: CASSQAGGAFF.

The gene calls are TRBV29-1 and TRBJ2-3; D might be TRBD1 (5 bases). The V gene's germline CDR1 is SQVTM and CDR2 ANQGSEA. V lost 6 bases to trimming and J lost 2 bases, with 18 bases between them. The CDR3 sequence is 15 residues long. The CDR3 nucleotides are TGCAGCGTCGCCCGAGGCAGGGTTAACACAGATACGCAGTATTTT. Its protein product is CSVARGRVNTDTQYF.

The chain employs TRBV28 and TRBJ1-2; tentatively, D is TRBD1 (5 bases). V was pared by 2 bases and J by 2 bases, with 6 bases between. The CDR3 has 13 amino acids. Germline lookup yields CDR1 MDHEN and CDR2 SYDVKM. The CDR3 region is CASSLKGNYGYTF. CDR3 nucleotide sequence: TGTGCCAGCAGTTTAAAGGGGAACTATGGCTACACCTTC.

V usage is TRBV5-1 and J usage is TRBJ1-2; D unresolved. Germline CDR1 and CDR2: SGHRS and YFSETQ. The V and J ends lost 0 bases and 8 bases respectively, with 14 bases between them. This CDR3 is 14 amino acids long. CDR3 coding DNA: TGCGCCAGCAGCTTGGATTGGGCGGGCTACGGCTACACCTTC. Amino acids: CASSLDWAGYGYTF. The full variable domain, in which reference TRBV5-1 and TRBJ1-2 provide the parts outside the CDR3, is KAGVTQTPRYLIKTRGQQVTLSCSPISGHRSVSWYQQTPGQGLQFLFEYFSETQRNKGNFPGRFSGRQFSNSRSEMNVSTLELGDSALYLCASSLDWAGYGYTFGSGTRLTVV.

The CDR3 region is CASSLGTSGLDEQFF. Here the CDR3 DNA reads TGTGCCAGCAGCTTGGGGACTAGCGGTTTGGATGAGCAGTTCTTC. This chain links TRBV7-8 with TRBJ2-1, with TRBD2 identical over 11 bases. Germline assignment: CDR1 SGHVS and CDR2 FQNEAQ. Losses at the gene ends were 3 bases for V and 8 bases for J; bases not matched to a gene: 6. This CDR3 contains 15 residues.

The genes are TRBV5-5 and TRBJ1-5; D might be TRBD1 (6 bases). From germline, CDR1 is SGHKS and CDR2 YYEKEE (reference sequence). V lost 4 bases and J 0 bases, leaving 20 bases between the germline ends. The CDR3 totals 18 residues. CDR3 bases: TGTGCCAGCAGCCCTAATAGGCAGGGGTCGGATAGCAATCAGCCCCAGCATTTT. Protein sequence: CASSPNRQGSDSNQPQHF.

This clone was seen more than once but under ten times. The chain carries TRBV10-1 and TRBJ2-4, with TRBD1 as a possible D gene (6 bases). V was pared by 8 bases and J by 4 bases, with 18 bases between. The CDR3 is 15 residues long. The germline V gene has CDR1 WNHNN and CDR2 SYGVQD (reference sequence). In nucleotides, the CDR3 is TGCGCCAGCGGATTCGTCCGACAGGAGAAAAACATTCAGTACTTC. It yields the protein CASGFVRQEKNIQYF.